These T cell receptor beta chains were read from a single sample in a study of identical twins. Each CDR3 protein gets one entry after TCRdb re-called the 5' RACE reads with MiXCR. The profile shows approximately 600,000 distinct CDR3 sequences, 9.6% of them singletons. These data were also reused for a study on yellow fever vaccine responses in identical twins.

Sequenced input: PBMCs. The receptors shown here come from a woman aged 18-29 years in good health. Both conserved end residues are trimmed from each CDR3.

v_call	j_call	cdr3_aa
TRBV18	TRBJ2-7	ASSPVADSYEQY
TRBV7-9	TRBJ2-3	ASSSPQGALTDTQY
TRBV19	TRBJ2-5	ASSIYRDRQETQY
TRBV6-2/TRBV6-3	TRBJ2-3	ASSSTSGAGDTQY
TRBV5-1	TRBJ2-5	ASSWGQRQETQY
TRBV20-1	TRBJ2-7	SARESASYEQY
TRBV7-9	TRBJ2-7	ASSPHNEQY
TRBV12-3/TRBV12-4	TRBJ2-3	ASSLGDLNADTQY
TRBV29-1	TRBJ1-2	SVDSGGYT
TRBV7-2	TRBJ2-5	ASSLAPPSALGGETQY
TRBV3-1	TRBJ2-2	ASSPPVTRGTGELF
TRBV29-1	TRBJ2-3	SVELAGSRTDTQY
TRBV12-3/TRBV12-4	TRBJ2-1	ASTQGSGGAAEQF
TRBV5-1	TRBJ2-7	ASSPRTSTYEQY
TRBV9	TRBJ2-5	ASSVGLVGTQY
TRBV28	TRBJ2-3	ASGSGSGGDTQY
TRBV6-5	TRBJ2-1	ASSYSLGAGVSYNEQF
TRBV4-3	TRBJ2-1	ASSQDQRGSYNEQF
TRBV29-1	TRBJ2-1	SPYSLADEQF
TRBV5-1	TRBJ2-6	ASSVGTALVSGANVLT
TRBV4-1	TRBJ2-5	ASSDPVQFQETQY
TRBV5-1	TRBJ2-7	ASKAGLRGVRGYEQY
TRBV4-1	TRBJ2-1	ASSQDLTSGHEQF
TRBV5-5	TRBJ2-7	ASSLDIQGDEQY
TRBV5-1	TRBJ2-1	ASSQGLAPSSYNEQF